A selection of T cell receptor beta chains follows, all from one sample in a study of PD-1 blockade in mismatch repair-deficient tumors. Some clones are missing from TCRdb's copy, which holds only in-frame ones; the method was immunoSEQ multiplex PCR. The table shows under 150,000 clones, with around nine tenths occurring only once. This specimen was peripheral blood, taken approximately 71 weeks after starting pembrolizumab. These receptors originate from an adult with mismatch repair-deficient cancer. Each CDR3 is given with its conserved first and last residue. D genes are given only for firm matches. Some rows have no size entry. The others give once, few or many, or a class for an expanded clone.

v_gene	j_gene	len	abundance	d_gene	CDR3aa	CDR3nt
TRBV4-3	TRBJ2-3	14	NA	NA	CASSQGRGTDTQYF	TGCGCCAGCAGCCAAGGGCGGGGCACAGATACGCAGTATTTT
TRBV7-9	TRBJ2-1	12	NA	TRBD2	CASLYLAGEEFF	TGTGCCAGCTTGTATCTGGCGGGAGAGGAGTTCTTC
TRBV27	TRBJ1-2	14	once	NA	CASSVSQGHYGYTF	TGTGCCAGCAGTGTCTCACAGGGCCACTATGGCTACACCTTC
TRBV6-1	TRBJ1-3	16	NA	NA	CASSEAGWSSGNTIYF	TGTGCCAGCAGTGAAGCCGGTTGGAGCTCTGGAAACACCATATATTTT
TRBV5-5	TRBJ2-7	16	NA	TRBD2	CASSLAAGATRYEQYF	TGTGCCAGCAGCTTGGCAGCGGGAGCTACCCGGTACGAGCAGTACTTC
TRBV6-4	TRBJ2-2	13	few	NA	CASSERSTGELFF	TGTGCCAGCAGTGAGCGGAGCACCGGGGAGCTGTTTTTT
TRBV27	TRBJ2-5	17	few	TRBD2	CASSLTPLAGPEETQYF	TGTGCCAGCAGTTTGACTCCTCTAGCGGGGCCTGAAGAGACCCAGTACTTC
TRBV27	TRBJ1-5	15	once	TRBD1	CASSIRQGVNQPQHF	TGTGCCAGCAGTATTCGACAGGGAGTTAATCAGCCCCAGCATTTT
TRBV27	TRBJ1-1	14	NA	TRBD1	CASSPATTGTGAFF	TGTGCCAGCAGTCCCGCAACTACCGGGACAGGGGCTTTCTTT
TRBV14	TRBJ2-6	16	NA	NA	CASSQRPGVGANVLTF	TGTGCCAGCAGCCAACGACCAGGGGTTGGGGCCAACGTCCTGACTTTC
TRBV14	TRBJ2-5	13	NA	NA	CASSQVLAETQYF	TGTGCCAGCAGCCAAGTACTAGCAGAGACCCAGTACTTC
TRBV2	TRBJ2-1	17	NA	TRBD1	CASRDPGTEKAHNEQFF	TGTGCCAGCAGAGACCCGGGGACAGAAAAGGCTCATAATGAGCAGTTCTTC
TRBV5-1	TRBJ1-5	14	NA	TRBD1	CASSTGQGGQPQHF	TGCGCCAGCAGCACAGGACAGGGAGGTCAGCCCCAGCATTTT
TRBV30	TRBJ2-5	15	NA	NA	CAWIPYGTGQETQYF	TGTGCCTGGATTCCTTATGGCACAGGGCAAGAGACCCAGTACTTC
TRBV19	TRBJ2-7	13	once	NA	CASSGLGLYEQYF	TGTGCCAGTAGTGGCCTAGGCCTCTACGAGCAGTACTTC
TRBV2	TRBJ1-3	15	once	NA	CASTSSQRAGNTIYF	TGTGCCAGCACCTCGTCCCAGCGCGCTGGAAACACCATATATTTT
TRBV28	TRBJ2-2	16	once	TRBD1	CASSTLGQGETGELFF	TGTGCCAGCAGTACCCTGGGACAGGGAGAGACCGGGGAGCTGTTTTTT
TRBV5-1	TRBJ1-4	16	NA	NA	CASSLGQGRSNEKLFF	TGCGCCAGCAGCTTGGGGCAGGGCCGGAGTAATGAAAAACTGTTTTTT
TRBV29-1	TRBJ2-5	14	NA	TRBD2	CSVAGLAGEETQYF	TGCAGCGTGGCGGGTTTGGCGGGAGAAGAGACCCAGTACTTC
TRBV6-1	TRBJ2-5	14	NA	NA	CASEPIGNQETQYF	TGTGCCAGTGAACCCATCGGCAACCAAGAGACCCAGTACTTC
TRBV11-2	TRBJ2-7	16	NA	TRBD1	CASSLASWQGAWEQYF	TGTGCCAGCAGCCTAGCCTCTTGGCAGGGGGCGTGGGAGCAGTACTTC
TRBV19	TRBJ1-1	12	few	TRBD1	CATGGLNTEAFF	TGTGCCACAGGGGGCCTTAACACTGAAGCTTTCTTT
TRBV14	TRBJ2-7	13	NA	NA	CASSRRGSYEQYF	TGTGCCAGCAGCCGTCGGGGTTCCTACGAGCAGTACTTC
TRBV2	TRBJ2-7	15	once	NA	CASSEALSGAYEQYF	TGTGCCAGCAGTGAAGCGCTGTCAGGGGCCTACGAGCAGTACTTC
TRBV27	TRBJ2-3	15	NA	NA	CASSLFDSNTDTQYF	TGTGCCAGCAGTTTATTCGACAGTAACACAGATACGCAGTATTTT
TRBV5-1	TRBJ1-4	17	NA	TRBD1	CASSLEPRGPANEKLFF	TGCGCCAGCAGCTTGGAACCCAGGGGGCCGGCTAATGAAAAACTGTTTTTT
TRBV10-1	TRBJ2-1	13	NA	TRBD2	CASSELADNEQFF	TGCGCCAGCAGTGAGCTAGCGGACAATGAGCAGTTCTTC
TRBV7-8	TRBJ2-2	17	NA	TRBD1	CASSLYSGTGLTGELFF	TGTGCCAGCAGCCTTTACTCCGGGACAGGACTTACCGGGGAGCTGTTTTTT
TRBV27	TRBJ2-7	14	NA	NA	CASSPTPGLYEQYF	TGTGCCAGCAGTCCAACTCCGGGGCTCTACGAGCAGTACTTC
TRBV29-1	TRBJ2-4	15	NA	TRBD1	CSVGGQGMAKNIQYF	TGCAGCGTTGGGGGACAGGGTATGGCCAAAAACATTCAGTACTTC
TRBV9	TRBJ2-3	14	NA	NA	CASSDRASTDTQYF	TGTGCCAGCAGCGACAGGGCTAGCACAGATACGCAGTATTTT
TRBV30	TRBJ2-5	15	NA	TRBD2	CAWQTSGWYQETQYF	TGTGCCTGGCAGACTAGCGGGTGGTACCAAGAGACCCAGTACTTC
TRBV5-8	TRBJ2-6	16	NA	NA	CASSLVRGTGANVLTF	TGTGCCAGCAGCTTGGTTCGCGGGACTGGGGCCAACGTCCTGACTTTC
TRBV27	TRBJ2-7	13	NA	NA	CASSRGTDYEQYF	TGTGCCAGCAGTAGGGGGACTGATTACGAGCAGTACTTC
TRBV5-8	TRBJ1-5	14	NA	NA	CASSYTGFDQPQHF	TGTGCCAGCAGCTACACAGGGTTCGATCAGCCCCAGCATTTT
TRBV9	TRBJ1-4	13	NA	NA	CASSVVEGEKLFF	TGTGCCAGCAGCGTAGTGGAGGGAGAAAAACTGTTTTTT
TRBV19	TRBJ1-2	14	NA	NA	CASSMVEWNYGYTF	TGTGCCAGTAGTATGGTAGAATGGAACTATGGCTACACCTTC
TRBV6-1	TRBJ2-1	16	NA	TRBD2	CASSELLASGHNEQFF	TGTGCCAGCAGTGAACTATTGGCTAGCGGTCACAATGAGCAGTTCTTC
TRBV10-3	TRBJ2-7	14	NA	TRBD2	CAISVGGSPYEQYF	TGTGCCATCAGTGTAGGCGGGAGCCCCTACGAGCAGTACTTC
TRBV23-1	TRBJ2-1	14	once	NA	CASSQSGQGNEQFF	TGCGCCAGCAGTCAATCGGGGCAGGGCAATGAGCAGTTCTTC
TRBV30	TRBJ2-7	12	NA	TRBD2	CAWSVLAGEQYF	TGTGCCTGGAGTGTACTAGCGGGAGAGCAGTACTTC
TRBV6-5	TRBJ1-1	15	NA	TRBD1	CASSYSGQGITEAFF	TGTGCCAGCAGTTACTCGGGACAGGGGATCACTGAAGCTTTCTTT
TRBV11-3	TRBJ2-1	15	NA	TRBD2	CASSLLPLAGALQFF	TGTGCCAGCAGCTTACTTCCTCTAGCGGGGGCACTTCAGTTCTTC
TRBV5-1	TRBJ2-5	15	NA	NA	CASSPTMRAQETQYF	TGCGCCAGCAGCCCGACTATGCGGGCCCAAGAGACCCAGTACTTC
TRBV12-5	TRBJ1-1	12	NA	NA	CASGPPGGEAFF	TGTGCTAGTGGACCACCGGGAGGTGAAGCTTTCTTT
TRBV2	TRBJ2-6	19	NA	TRBD1	CASSDVLTGGSSGANVLTF	TGTGCCAGCAGTGATGTGTTGACAGGGGGATCATCTGGGGCCAACGTCCTGACTTTC
TRBV6-1	TRBJ2-5	13	NA	NA	CASSELARETQYF	TGTGCCAGCAGTGAATTAGCGAGGGAGACCCAGTACTTC
TRBV7-3	TRBJ2-1	13	NA	NA	CASSSRAGNEQFF	TGTGCCAGCAGCTCCCGAGCGGGCAATGAGCAGTTCTTC